This section outlines one T cell receptor (beta chain) sequence together with its context. It lacks a known antigen. It has no much larger one-base neighbor in the sample; base qualities were not kept. These data originate in a study of draining lymph node invasion in breast cancer (dated by TCRdb to 2019 to 2021). About the investigation overall: Metastasis in lymph nodes was diagnosed using histology and cytokeratin immunohistochemistry and was confirmed with EpCAM/CD45 flow cytometry. In a separate targeted assay, bulk TCR-beta CDR3 sequencing compared sorted memory regulatory T cells and memory conventional CD4 T cells across breast cancer tissues. From each patient, matched non-invaded and tumor-invaded tumor-draining lymph nodes and the primary tumor were collected, and both Treg and Tconv subsets were profiled. The separate targeted TCR sequencing included lymph nodes from five patients, and primary tumors were also sequenced for three of those five patients.

The research as a whole found: Detection of some of the top 100 tumor clones in both invaded and non-invaded nodes suggests recirculation between tumor and draining nodes. Whether Treg conversion occurred in a given organ or whether converted Tregs recirculated between nodes and tumor could not be resolved from the data. Tracking of the top-100 tumor clones could be carried out in just a couple of patients. Within each tissue, roughly 12-25% of Treg TCRs were also found among Tconvs, a result interpreted as suggesting peripheral Treg induction. TCRs shared between the Treg and Tconv subsets were viewed as suggestive of, but not proof of, a common clonal origin. According to the targeted TCR-seq data, Tregs appeared to be more clonally expanded than Tconvs in every tissue, and both subsets had lower diversity in tumor than in lymph nodes.

The germline V gene specifies MGHRA as CDR1 and YSYEKL as CDR2. V trim: 0 bases; J trim: 8 bases; unmatched bases: 15. The CDR3, from cysteine to phenylalanine, totals 18 residues. This entry keeps only the CDR3 DNA: 54 bases, framed from base 1. The library was built by means of bulk RNA-seq. Sequencing was carried out with an Illumina HiSeq 2500. The study's own analysis went as follows. In the separate targeted TCR-seq dataset, CDR3 sequences were extracted from raw reads and quantified using MiXCR version 2.1.5 with default parameters. In the separate targeted TCR-seq dataset, TCR-beta clones were defined by the combination of V gene, J gene and CDR3 sequence. For the separate targeted TCR-seq dataset, clones with fewer than three counts were filtered out, after which only the 90% most strongly expressed clones in each sample were kept. The separate targeted TCR-seq dataset calculated Treg-Tconv overlap for each tissue as the number of shared clones divided by the total number of Treg clones, multiplied by 100. The public reads were reprocessed in TCRdb via fastp at Q25 and MiXCR, keeping in-frame beta chains. Rows merge per CDR3 protein into single entries with the most common DNA and genes. TCRdb, not the authors, supplied the V and J calls. Counted in this sample were 2,000 to 3,000 distinct CDR3 sequences; more than 55% of them appeared once. The ten largest clones add up to 2.5% to 3% of the sample.

Memory regulatory T cells were sorted as CD4+ CD45RA- CD25high cells. Tumor-draining lymph nodes were classified as non-invaded or invaded according to absence or presence of metastatic tumor cells. Before staining and sorting, T cells were pre-enriched using a Miltenyi Pan T Cell isolation kit. Immunohistochemistry for estrogen receptor, progesterone receptor, HER2 and Ki-67 was used to characterize primary tumors. Fresh surgical tissue was processed within a few hours after surgery by cutting into small fragments. The tissue fragments were enzymatically digested with Liberase TL plus DNase for about 21 minutes and then passed through a 40-micrometer strainer. After DAPI live/dead staining, sorting was performed on a BD FACS Aria II with roughly 96-99% purity. Sorted cells were lysed in TCL buffer, and RNA was purified using a Norgen Single Cell RNA purification kit that included DNase treatment.

The sequencing input was sorted memory Tregs from a lymph node. Reading the label with the study, this specimen's cell subset or site is: CD45RA-negative sorted CD4+ T cells (memory Tconv or effector/memory Treg). This TCR came from a female donor with luminal breast cancer. The rearrangement joined TRBV4-1 to TRBJ1-5, and TRBD1 matches 8 of the central bases. The CDR3 has the sequence CASSQDLGGRGRSEPQHF. The bases read TGCGCCAGCAGCCAAGATCTGGGCGGCAGGGGGCGTTCGGAGCCCCAGCATTTT.